Below, 25 T cell receptor beta chains from the same sample are listed, as sequenced in a study of blood T cell repertoires in COVID-19. Produced via immunoSEQ multiplex PCR; TCRdb's table is partial and in-frame only. The data contain about 160,000 clones, approximately 86% of them singletons. Sequenced sample: PBMCs or T cells enriched from blood (not recorded which). The receptors stem from a man between 60 and 75 years old who had recovered from COVID-19.

This rearrangement joins TRBV7-2 to TRBJ2-5, with 7 positions matching TRBD2. V lost 5 bases and J lost 1; bases outside the gene matches: 10. In germline, CDR1 is SGHTA, CDR2 FQGNSA. The CDR3 has 16 amino acids. The CDR3 sequence: CASSSYGTNPQETQYF. DNA of the CDR3: TGTGCCAGCAGCAGCTACGGGACTAACCCCCAAGAGACCCAGTACTTC.

The J gene is TRBJ1-2, the V gene TRBV4-1; TRBD1 might be the D (6 bases). Trimming shortened V by 0 bases and J by 5 bases, and 16 bases separated the two germline ends. CDR1 is MGHRA and CDR2 is YSYEKL in the germline V gene. The CDR3 extends over 16 amino acids. CDR3 in DNA: TGCGCCAGCAGCCAAGATCATGGGGGCGTGGGTTATGGCTACACCTTC. It is translated as CASSQDHGGVGYGYTF.

The CDR3 loop reads CASSYLTGLDTQYF. CDR3 in DNA: TGTGCCAGCAGTTACCTGACAGGGCTAGATACGCAGTATTTT. The chain has TRBV6-5 and TRBJ2-3, with 7 nucleotides matching TRBD1. Germline assignment: CDR1 MNHEY and CDR2 SVGAGI. Germline trimming cut 2 bases from V and 5 bases from J; bases unmatched to any gene: 4. This CDR3 has 14 residues.

The gene calls are TRBV3-1 (or the pseudogene TRBV3-2) and TRBJ2-5, with D possibly TRBD2 on 7 matching bases. The ends were cut back, 1 base at V and 5 bases at J, with 20 bases in the middle. Germline CDR1 is LGHDT and CDR2 is YNNKEL (reference sequence). The CDR3 spans 17 residues. The CDR3: CASSQGGGGINWETQYF. Here the CDR3 DNA reads TGTGCCAGCAGCCAAGGAGGGGGGGGAATAAACTGGGAGACCCAGTACTTC.

The rearrangement joins TRBV7-8 to TRBJ1-5, with TRBD1 identical over 8 bases. Germline trimming cut 2 bases from V and 7 bases from J; bases unmatched to any gene: 13. The germline CDR1 and CDR2 sequences are SGHVS and FQNEAQ. The CDR3 runs 17 residues. CDR3 amino acids: CASSLPPVARGRQPQHF. In nucleotides, the CDR3 is TGTGCCAGCAGCTTACCCCCCGTGGCCAGGGGGCGGCAGCCCCAGCATTTT.

The gene calls are TRBV11-1 and TRBJ2-7; TRBD1 is a possible D gene (6 bases). CDR3 length: 15 amino acids. The germline gives CDR1 SGHAT, CDR2 FQDESV (reference sequence). Trimming took 2 bases from V and 4 from J, leaving 15 bases between them. For the CDR3, the DNA is TGTGCCAGCAGCTTAAGACAGGCTGGACTGTACGAGCAGTACTTC. Protein: CASSLRQAGLYEQYF.

This clone has a single count. The rearrangement uses TRBV28 and TRBJ2-1; 8 nucleotides match TRBD2. This CDR3 region has 14 residues. Trimming removed 6 bases from V and 8 bases from J; junction bases left unmatched: 9. Germline V gene lookup returns CDR1 MDHEN and CDR2 SYDVKM. CDR3 loop: CASSGGVLRYEQFF. DNA for the CDR3: TGTGCCAGCAGCGGGGGGGTTCTGCGGTATGAGCAGTTCTTC. Together with reference TRBV28 and TRBJ2-1, the CDR3 gives the full variable domain: DVKVTQSSRYLVKRTGEKVFLECVQDMDHENMFWYRQDPGLGLRLIYFSYDVKMKEKGDIPEGYSVSREKKERFSLILESASTNQTSMYLCASSGGVLRYEQFFGPGTRLTVL.

Of note for this clone: Other DNA sequences in this sample translate to the same CDR3. The chain combines TRBV9 with TRBJ1-1; D remains unclear. The CDR3 extends over 14 amino acids. Germline loops: CDR1 SGDLS, CDR2 YYNGEE. V lost 1 base and J 0 bases, leaving 7 bases between the germline ends. CDR3 loop: CASSVRSMNTEAFF. In DNA form, the CDR3 reads TGTGCCAGCAGCGTACGGTCCATGAACACTGAAGCTTTCTTT.

The chain couples TRBV7-6 to TRBJ2-1; D remains unclear. There are 11 residues in the CDR3. Germline assignment: CDR1 SGHVS and CDR2 FNYEAQ. The ends were cut back, 4 bases at V and 11 bases at J, with 9 bases in the middle. The CDR3 DNA reads TGTGCCAGCAGCTCGGGTGATAAGCAGTTCTTC. Protein: CASSSGDKQFF.

V gene TRBV5-4 combines with J gene TRBJ2-2; tentatively, D is TRBD2 (6 bases). The CDR3 is 17 amino acids. V was clipped by 4 bases and J by 4 bases, with 20 bases between them. Per the germline V gene, CDR1 is SGHNT and CDR2 is YYREEE (reference sequence). The CDR3: CASSVRLVPSSTGELFF. The CDR3 coding sequence is TGTGCCAGCAGCGTCCGACTAGTGCCAAGTTCCACCGGGGAGCTGTTTTTT.

A few counts support this clone. CDR3 nucleotide sequence: TGTGCCAGCAGCCCTGACAGCGAAGAGACCCAGTACTTC. It translates to CASSPDSEETQYF. The chain combines TRBV11-2 with TRBJ2-5; a weak D match, TRBD1 (5 bases). The germline CDR1 and CDR2 sequences are SGHAT and FQNNGV. Deletions cut 5 bases from V and 3 bases from J, with 10 bases between. CDR3 length: 13 amino acids.

The genes are TRBV5-1 and TRBJ2-7, with 12 bases that match TRBD2. This CDR3 comprises 15 residues. V dropped 0 bases and J dropped 7; count of bases not matched to a gene: 5. Germline V gene sequence: CDR1 SGHRS, CDR2 YFSETQ. The CDR3 spells CASSLGLAGAGEQYF. Written as DNA, the CDR3 is TGCGCCAGCAGCTTGGGACTAGCGGGAGCGGGGGAGCAGTACTTC.

The chain links TRBV7-2 to TRBJ2-5, with D possibly TRBD1 on 5 matching bases. This CDR3 contains 15 residues. With 3 bases removed from V and 2 bases from J, the gap between germline ends came to 13 bases. Germline CDR1 and CDR2: SGHTA and FQGNSA. In nucleotides, the CDR3 is TGTGCCAGCAGCTTCCATACAGGTCCTCAAGAGACCCAGTACTTC. Amino acids: CASSFHTGPQETQYF.

The chain recombines TRBV7-9 with TRBJ2-7, with D perhaps matching TRBD1 (5 bases). The CDR3 runs 16 residues. Germline CDR1 reads SEHNR; CDR2 reads FQNEAQ (reference sequence). The V end was cut by 5 bases, the J end by 7 bases, with 24 bases between. The CDR3 DNA is TGTGCCAGCAGCCCCCTCGGCTCCCTGGACATATGGGAGCAGTACTTC. This gives the protein CASSPLGSLDIWEQYF.

The gene calls are TRBV20-1 and TRBJ1-1; 7 nucleotides align to TRBD1. Germline V lookup: CDR1 DFQATT, CDR2 SNEGSKA (reference sequence). V trimming: 4 bases; J trimming: 9 bases; junction bases outside the gene matches: 5. This CDR3 comprises 11 residues. The CDR3 DNA reads TGCAGTGCTATAACAGGGGTGAAAGCTTTCTTT. As protein: CSAITGVKAFF.

This chain joins TRBV7-6 and TRBJ2-1; 13 bases agree with TRBD2. J gave up 6 bases and V 5 bases, and 4 bases lay outside the gene matches. The CDR3 loop spans 15 amino acids. Germline values: CDR1 SGHVS, CDR2 FNYEAQ. CDR3 in amino acids: CASSVLAGGVNEQFF. The CDR3, as DNA: TGTGCCAGCAGCGTACTAGCGGGGGGGGTCAATGAGCAGTTCTTC. Together with reference TRBV7-6 and TRBJ2-1, the CDR3 gives the full variable domain: GAGVSQSPRYKVTKRGQDVALRCDPISGHVSLYWYRQALGQGPEFLTYFNYEAQQDKSGLPNDRFSAERPEGSISTLTIQRTEQRDSAMYRCASSVLAGGVNEQFFGPGTRLTVL.

This clone is labeled as medium-sized. V and J are TRBV11-2 and TRBJ2-3; D remains unclear. CDR1 and CDR2 (germline): SGHAT, FQNNGV. V was clipped by 6 bases and J by 0 bases, with 4 bases between them. The CDR3 spans 12 residues. This CDR3 reads CASRTSTDTQYF. The CDR3 coding sequence is TGTGCCAGCAGAACTAGCACAGATACGCAGTATTTT.

V and J are TRBV13 and TRBJ1-6, with TRBD1 identical over 7 bases. Germline CDR1 reads PRHDT; CDR2 reads FYEKMQ (reference sequence). This CDR3 comprises 15 residues. V gave up 0 bases and J gave up 8 bases; unmatched junction bases: 4. CDR3 protein: CASSLGGQRHSPLHF. CDR3 DNA sequence: TGTGCCAGCAGCTTAGGGGGACAGAGACATTCACCCCTCCACTTT.

The J gene is TRBJ2-7, the V gene TRBV4-1, with TRBD2 matching 9 bases. The V gene end was trimmed by 0 bases and the J gene end by 4 bases; junction bases not matched to a gene: 7. Germline V gene sequence: CDR1 MGHRA, CDR2 YSYEKL. The CDR3 covers 16 residues. The CDR3 protein is CASSQELSGRQYEQYF. CDR3 sequence (DNA): TGCGCCAGCAGCCAAGAGTTGAGCGGGAGGCAGTACGAGCAGTACTTC.

The J gene is TRBJ1-6, the V gene TRBV19; no firm D call. V gave up 6 bases and J gave up 5 bases, with 11 bases separating them. The CDR3 loop spans 14 amino acids. Per germline, CDR1 LNHDA and CDR2 SQIVND (reference sequence). In nucleotides, the CDR3 is TGTGCCAGTAGAAGGAGGGAGGATAATTCACCCCTCCACTTT. It yields the protein CASRRREDNSPLHF.

This chain links TRBV28 with TRBJ1-4, with 8 positions matching TRBD1. The J segment lost 5 bases and the V segment lost 4 bases, leaving 9 bases of the junction unmatched. In germline, CDR1 is MDHEN, CDR2 SYDVKM. The CDR3 extends over 16 amino acids. In nucleotides, the CDR3 is TGTGCCAGCAGTTCCCCTGGACAGGGCGGGAATGAAAAACTGTTTTTT. Protein product: CASSSPGQGGNEKLFF.

The genes are TRBV9 and TRBJ1-1; D is unclear. V lost 3 bases, J lost 2 bases, and 11 bases lay in between. The CDR3 length is 14 residues. Germline CDR1 reads SGDLS; CDR2 reads YYNGEE. CDR3 sequence: CASSAVSSNTEAFF. The CDR3 DNA follows: TGTGCCAGCAGCGCTGTTTCCTCTAACACTGAAGCTTTCTTT.

The rearrangement joins TRBV6-5 to TRBJ1-3; D is possibly TRBD1 (5 bases). The V gene lost 7 bases and the J gene lost 0 bases, with 13 bases spanning the gap. The CDR3 totals 15 residues. CDR1 and CDR2 from the germline V gene are MNHEY and SVGAGI. The CDR3 nucleotides read TGTGCCAGCACCCCCCGACAGACCTCTGGAAACACCATATATTTT. Its translation: CASTPRQTSGNTIYF.

This clone was counted between two and nine times. J is TRBJ1-2 and V is TRBV12-3 or TRBV12-4; no firm D call. With 1 base removed from V and 4 bases from J, the gap between germline ends came to 7 bases. This CDR3 is 13 amino acids long. In DNA, the CDR3 is TGTGCCAGCAGTTTAGGGCAAAGCTATGGCTACACCTTC. Translating it yields CASSLGQSYGYTF.

V gene TRBV12-3 or TRBV12-4 combines with J gene TRBJ1-2; the D is unclear. The CDR3 length is 12 residues. V lost 0 bases, J lost 8 bases, and 7 bases lay in between. The CDR3 bases are TGTGCCAGCAGTTTAGCGGCGGCCGGCTACACCTTC. Translating gives CASSLAAAGYTF.